This TCR beta chain was found in a study of blood T cells in healthy people across ages. Study findings and constraints: Getting older went along with TCR beta diversity per million T cells dropping roughly linearly. The unknown donor CMV status may have confounded expanded clonotype changes.

Russia was home to the donors, healthy Caucasian individuals aged 6 to 90. The total RNA that was extracted per sample amounted to at least 5.5 micrograms. Note on this clonotype: Its antigen is currently unknown.

A sample-barcoded 5' primer and a J-beta primer mix were used in a second PCR of roughly 6 to 11 cycles. TCRdb passed the 5' RACE reads through MiXCR, listing each CDR3 protein once. The table shows roughly 2 million distinct CDR3 sequences, with about 50% occurring only once. The origin of this receptor is a woman aged 40 to 50 in good health. The sequenced material came from blood.

The CDR3 region has the DNA TGCAGTGCTAGTAAGGGCCGCTACGAGCAGTACTTC. This translates into CSASKGRYEQYF. The chain is built from TRBV20-1 and TRBJ2-7; D remains unclear. The CDR3 is 12 amino acids. CDR1 is DFQATT, CDR2 SNEGSKA, per germline (reference sequence). Trimming shortened V by 3 bases and J by 3 bases, and 9 bases separated the two germline ends.